Presented here are 11 T cell receptor beta chains from one specimen sequenced in a study of post-analysis software for immune sequencing data. The TCR beta cDNA libraries contained unique molecular identifiers. TCRdb re-derived calls from the PCR reads in MiXCR, one entry per CDR3 protein. The sample consists of hundreds of thousands of distinct CDR3 sequences, roughly half of them appearing once. Findings of the study overall: Four or five TRBV segments, TRBV5-6, TRBV5-1 and TRBV20-1 among them, were found more frequent in patients than controls.

For these receptors, no antigen is known. Sequencing input: blood. These TCRs come from a girl aged 10 to 17 with multiple sclerosis.

The V gene is TRBV6-5, the J gene TRBJ2-1; either TRBD1 or TRBD2 may supply D (6 bases each). Germline CDR1 is MNHEY and CDR2 is SVGAGI. V lost 6 bases to trimming and J lost 2 bases, with 14 bases between them. The CDR3 runs to 15 residues. CDR3: CASRGGRGAYNEQFF. The CDR3, as DNA: TGTGCCAGCAGAGGCGGTAGGGGGGCCTACAATGAGCAGTTCTTC.

The V and J genes are TRBV7-2 and TRBJ2-7; D perhaps matches TRBD2 (5 bases). CDR1 and CDR2 (germline): SGHTA, FQGNSA. V was shortened by 2 bases and J by 5 bases, with 19 bases between the two germline ends. There are 16 residues in the CDR3. In nucleotides, the CDR3 is TGTGCCAGCAGCTTATACTCTCGGGGTAGGTTCGACGAGCAGTACTTC. This codes for CASSLYSRGRFDEQYF.

The chain combines TRBV3-1 with TRBJ2-4; 9 bases are a match to TRBD1. J lost 13 bases, V lost 1 base, and 8 bases had no gene match. The CDR3 loop spans 14 amino acids. CDR1 and CDR2 from the germline V gene are LGHDT and YNNKEL (reference sequence). CDR3 DNA: TGTGCCAGCAGCCAAGCAGGGACAGGGAGTGAGCAGTACTTC. This sequence encodes CASSQAGTGSEQYF.

The chain links TRBV11-1 to TRBJ1-1; 8 positions match TRBD1. Unmatched junction bases numbered 4, after V lost 5 bases and J lost 5 bases. The CDR3 spans 13 residues. Germline CDR1 SGHAT, CDR2 FQDESV (reference sequence). CDR3 region: CASSPGGTTEAFF. DNA of the CDR3: TGTGCCAGCAGCCCAGGGGGCACGACTGAAGCTTTCTTT.

The rearrangement links TRBV5-6 to TRBJ1-6, with a tentative D call TRBD1 (6 bases). CDR1 and CDR2 from the germline V gene are SGHDT and YYEEEE. The V end was cut by 4 bases, the J end by 7 bases, with 15 bases between. CDR3 size: 15 residues. The DNA of the CDR3 is TGTGCCAGCAGCGCCACTGGACAGCCGAATTCACCCCTCCACTTT. Amino acids: CASSATGQPNSPLHF.

This chain joins TRBV7-3 and TRBJ2-5; 9 bases are a match to TRBD1. CDR1 and CDR2 (germline): SGHTA, FQGTGA. V trimming: 5 bases; J trimming: 5 bases; junction bases outside the gene matches: 3. This CDR3 comprises 13 residues. The CDR3: CASSIGQGETQYF. The CDR3, as DNA: TGTGCCAGCAGCATCGGACAGGGGGAGACCCAGTACTTC.

The sample holds a few counts of this clonotype. The J gene is TRBJ2-6, the V gene TRBV4-1, with a tentative D call TRBD1 (6 bases). Germline V gene lookup returns CDR1 MGHRA and CDR2 YSYEKL. V was clipped by 4 bases and J by 0 bases, with 10 bases between them. The CDR3 extends over 16 amino acids. DNA for the CDR3: TGCGCCAGCAGCCCCTTAGGGGGCTCTGGGGCCAACGTCCTGACTTTC. Residues: CASSPLGGSGANVLTF.

The table lists this clonotype with a few counts. This chain uses TRBV29-1 with TRBJ2-5; 7 bases match TRBD1. CDR3 length: 12 residues. Germline CDR1 and CDR2: SQVTM and ANQGSEA. Trimming cost V 8 bases and J 4 bases; bases outside gene matches: 7. CDR3 sequence (DNA): TGCAGCTCGAGACAGGGTGGAGAGACCCAGTACTTC. Its translation is CSSRQGGETQYF.

The chain couples TRBV6-5 to TRBJ2-3, with 8 bases identical to TRBD2. The trim removed 4 bases at V and 6 bases at J, leaving 18 bases unmatched. The CDR3 extends over 18 amino acids. Germline assignment: CDR1 MNHEY and CDR2 SVGAGI. The CDR3 DNA follows: TGTGCCAGCAGTTCCCCGGGGGGAGCGGGAGCCCCACGGGATACGCAGTATTTT. This translates into CASSSPGGAGAPRDTQYF.

The sample holds a few counts of this clonotype. V gene TRBV9 combines with J gene TRBJ2-1; D is unresolved. CDR3 size: 13 residues. V dropped 0 bases and J dropped 7 bases, with 8 bases sitting between them. Germline loops: CDR1 SGDLS, CDR2 YYNGEE. CDR3 DNA sequence: TGTGCCAGCAGCGTAGGGTTCATGAATGAGCAGTTCTTC. The encoded protein is CASSVGFMNEQFF.

This chain connects TRBV21-1 to TRBJ2-7; TRBD2, the D gene given by the table, was not confirmed from the DNA. TRBV21-1 is noted as a pseudogene. The CDR3 is made up of 16 amino acids. This CDR3 reads CASSKEGASGVYEQYF. The CDR3 nucleotides read TGTGCCAGCAGCAAAGAAGGGGCTAGCGGGGTTTACGAGCAGTACTTC.